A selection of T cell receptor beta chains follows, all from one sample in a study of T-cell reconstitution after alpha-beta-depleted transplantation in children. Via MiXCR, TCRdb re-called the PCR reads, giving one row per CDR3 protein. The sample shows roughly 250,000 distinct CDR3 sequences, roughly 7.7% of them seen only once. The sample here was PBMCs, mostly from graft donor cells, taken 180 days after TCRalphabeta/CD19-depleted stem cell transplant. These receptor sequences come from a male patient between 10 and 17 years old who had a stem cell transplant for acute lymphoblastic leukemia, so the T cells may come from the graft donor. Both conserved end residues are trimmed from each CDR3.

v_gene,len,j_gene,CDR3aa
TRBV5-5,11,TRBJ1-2,ASYRGPFDGYT
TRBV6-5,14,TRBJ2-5,ASSYWQRGGRETQY
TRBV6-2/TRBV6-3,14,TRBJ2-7,ASSYRQQSSPYGQY
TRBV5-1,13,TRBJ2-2,ASSRGTGGTGELF
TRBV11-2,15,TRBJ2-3,ASSLDTRGGWTDTQY
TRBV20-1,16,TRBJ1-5,SARGGRRGQGRNQPQH
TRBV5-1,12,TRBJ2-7,ASKPGQGGYEQY
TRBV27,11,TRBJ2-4,ASSLFREGIQY
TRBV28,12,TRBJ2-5,ASSDSGYQETQY
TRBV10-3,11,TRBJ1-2,AISESRGVGYT
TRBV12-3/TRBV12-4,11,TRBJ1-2,ASSGDRGYGYT
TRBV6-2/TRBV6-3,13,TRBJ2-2,ASSYSGQPSGELF
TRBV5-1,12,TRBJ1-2,ASSSTGANYGYT
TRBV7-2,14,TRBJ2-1,ASSPISRTIYNEQF
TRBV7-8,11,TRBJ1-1,ASSRPRGTEAF
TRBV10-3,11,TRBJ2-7,AISEGASGEQY
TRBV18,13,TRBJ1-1,ASSPGTGWRTEAF
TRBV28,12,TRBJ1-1,ASSFDRGRPEAF
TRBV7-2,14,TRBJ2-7,ASSHLTLSPTDEQY
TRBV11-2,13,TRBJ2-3,ASSLLSRPTDTQY
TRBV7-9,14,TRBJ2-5,ASSLRPGTAKETQY
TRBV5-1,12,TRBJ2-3,ASSLGDGTDTQY
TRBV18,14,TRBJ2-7,ASSPPLLAARYEQY
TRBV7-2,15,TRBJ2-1,ASSFLRRDFPYNEQF
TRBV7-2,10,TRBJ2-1,ASSLEPGRGF
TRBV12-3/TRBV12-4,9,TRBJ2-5,ASSKGSGEI
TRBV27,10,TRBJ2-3,ASGASTDTQY
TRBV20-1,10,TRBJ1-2,SAKDRVYGYT
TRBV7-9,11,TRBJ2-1,ASTDRGPNEQF
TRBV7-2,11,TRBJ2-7,ASSLVASEEQY
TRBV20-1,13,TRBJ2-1,SAVPRGPSRNEQF
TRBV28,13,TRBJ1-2,ASSFPRQGAVGYT
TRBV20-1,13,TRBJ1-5,SARGTPRGNQPQH
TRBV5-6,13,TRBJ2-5,ASSLGGGARETQY
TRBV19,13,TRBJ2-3,ASSPGTSLTDTQY
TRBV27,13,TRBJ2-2,ASSVQGAKTGELF
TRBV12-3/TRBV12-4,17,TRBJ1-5,ASSLRPFGSGISNQPQH
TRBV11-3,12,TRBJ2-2,ASSPPGSTGELF
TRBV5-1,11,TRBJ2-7,ASSWDSAYEQY
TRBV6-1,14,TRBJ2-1,ASSAGTSGSPNEQF
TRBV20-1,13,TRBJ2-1,SARDRAGGPNEQF
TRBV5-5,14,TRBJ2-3,ASSFGQMLSTDTQY